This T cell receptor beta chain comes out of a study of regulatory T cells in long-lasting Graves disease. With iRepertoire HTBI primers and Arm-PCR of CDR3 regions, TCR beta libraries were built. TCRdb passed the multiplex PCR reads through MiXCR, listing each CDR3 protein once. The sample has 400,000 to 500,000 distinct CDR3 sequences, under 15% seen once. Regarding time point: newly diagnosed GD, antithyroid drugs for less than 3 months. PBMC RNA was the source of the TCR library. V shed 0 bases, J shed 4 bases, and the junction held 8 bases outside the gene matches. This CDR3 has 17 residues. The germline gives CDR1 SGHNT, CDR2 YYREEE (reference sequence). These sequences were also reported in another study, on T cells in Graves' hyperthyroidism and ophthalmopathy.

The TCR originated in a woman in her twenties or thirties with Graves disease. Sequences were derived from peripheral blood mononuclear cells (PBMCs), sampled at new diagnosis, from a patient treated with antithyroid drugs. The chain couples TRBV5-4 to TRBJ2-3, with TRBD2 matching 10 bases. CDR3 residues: CASSLVGEREGPDTQYF. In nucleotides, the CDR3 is TGTGCCAGCAGCTTGGTCGGCGAGCGGGAGGGGCCAGATACGCAGTATTTT.